One and the same sample provided the 3 T cell receptor beta chains below, sequenced in a study of cytomegalovirus exposure and HLA in healthy donors. In the PCR, 60 Vbeta and 13 Jbeta primers were used. Sequenced by immunoSEQ multiplex PCR; TCRdb stores in-frame clones only, minus some. The sample carries fewer than 150,000 clones, under 80% recorded once. Source material: PBMCs. These receptors all stem from a man aged 60 to 75 in good health and CMV-seropositive.

The rearrangement uses TRBV25-1 and TRBJ1-5, with D hard to call. CDR3 size: 13 residues. Germline V gene sequence: CDR1 MGHDK, CDR2 SYGVNS. Trimming took 1 base from V and 7 from J, leaving 8 bases between them. The CDR3 region has the DNA TGTGCCAGCAGTGAATTATCGGGGCAGCCCCAGCATTTT. Its protein is CASSELSGQPQHF.

Here the CDR3 reads CASSEAGGLSYEQYF. CDR3 bases: TGTGCCAGCAGTGAGGCTGGGGGGTTGTCCTACGAGCAGTACTTC. The chain has TRBV6-1 and TRBJ2-5; D might be TRBD2 (6 bases). The J call may be incorrect, as the DNA end agrees better with TRBJ2-7. This CDR3 is built from 15 residues. The germline V gene encodes CDR1 MNHNS and CDR2 SASEGT.

The chain employs TRBV28 and TRBJ2-7; 9 nucleotides line up with TRBD1. CDR1 MDHEN and CDR2 SYDVKM come from the germline V gene. V dropped 6 bases and J dropped 7; count of bases not matched to a gene: 7. The CDR3 is made up of 13 amino acids. The CDR3 reads CASSPDRGWEQYF. CDR3 sequence (DNA): TGTGCCAGCAGCCCGGACAGGGGTTGGGAGCAGTACTTC. The whole variable domain, filled in from reference TRBV28 and TRBJ2-7, reads DVKVTQSSRYLVKRTGEKVFLECVQDMDHENMFWYRQDPGLGLRLIYFSYDVKMKEKGDIPEGYSVSREKKERFSLILESASTNQTSMYLCASSPDRGWEQYFGPGTRLTVT.